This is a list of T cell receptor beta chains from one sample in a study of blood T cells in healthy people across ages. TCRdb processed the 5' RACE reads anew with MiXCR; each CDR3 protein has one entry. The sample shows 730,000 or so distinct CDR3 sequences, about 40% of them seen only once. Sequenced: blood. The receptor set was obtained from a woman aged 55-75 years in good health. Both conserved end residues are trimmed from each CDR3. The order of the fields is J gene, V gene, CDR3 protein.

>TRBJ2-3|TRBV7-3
VSSTTSTDTQY
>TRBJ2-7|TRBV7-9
ASSPTLRGSYEQY
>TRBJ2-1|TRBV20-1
SARSLAGPKQF
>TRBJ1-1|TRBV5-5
ASSFGWDDTEAF
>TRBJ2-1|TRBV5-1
ASRLGLGGLVDEQF
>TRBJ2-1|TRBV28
ASLSRDSYNEQF
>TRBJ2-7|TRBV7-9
ASSLGGSGGLEQY
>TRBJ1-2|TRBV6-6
ASSTQLGGRSYGYT
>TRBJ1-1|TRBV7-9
ASSLLLVLNTEAF
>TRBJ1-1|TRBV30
AWRAYRTSSAEAF
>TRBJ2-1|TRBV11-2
ASSLGGRGRIQF
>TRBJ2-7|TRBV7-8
ASSLALGMNYEQY
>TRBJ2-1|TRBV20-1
SARGWTSGDNEQF
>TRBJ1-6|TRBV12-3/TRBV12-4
ASSSSTDSPLH
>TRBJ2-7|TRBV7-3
ASSLIAGGLYEQY
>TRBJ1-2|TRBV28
ASKGPGGHGYT
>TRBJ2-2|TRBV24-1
ATSDMGQGVTGELF
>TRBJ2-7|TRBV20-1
SAGTGSTYEQY
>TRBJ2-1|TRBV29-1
GSTSNNEQF
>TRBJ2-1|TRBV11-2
ASSLDRLEYNEQF
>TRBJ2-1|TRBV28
ASQLYNEQF
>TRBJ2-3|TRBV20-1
SARAPGGTSGRLGDTQY
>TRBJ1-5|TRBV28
ASSFPTEYSNQPQH
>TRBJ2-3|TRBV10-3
AISVTGTGTDTQY
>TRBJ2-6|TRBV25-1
ASSESPGSGANVLT
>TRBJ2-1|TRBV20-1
SARPMDRVADEQF
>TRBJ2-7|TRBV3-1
ASSFRDRGHEQY
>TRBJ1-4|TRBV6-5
ASSYLTGQGQNEKLF
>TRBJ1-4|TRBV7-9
ASSLNENEKLF
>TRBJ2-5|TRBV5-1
ASSLAFLAGGSRGEQY
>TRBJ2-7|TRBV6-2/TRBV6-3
ASSYSRQGTYEQY
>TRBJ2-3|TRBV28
ASSLVQGGTDTQY
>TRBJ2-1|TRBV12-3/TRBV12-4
ASSSGGPRGEQF
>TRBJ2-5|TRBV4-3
ASSPQPSGTETQY
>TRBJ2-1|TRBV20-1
SARGGLAGVGKQF
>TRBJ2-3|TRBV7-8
ASSLGTGATTDTQY
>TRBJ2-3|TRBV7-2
ASSFGGGSTDTQY
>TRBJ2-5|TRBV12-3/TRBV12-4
ASTLRQGETQY
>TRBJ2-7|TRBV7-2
ASSLVLWEQY
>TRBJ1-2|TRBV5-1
ASSLSADRDGYT
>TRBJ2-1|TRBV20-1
SARLAGGLYEQF
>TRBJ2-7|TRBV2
ASSGGTAQY
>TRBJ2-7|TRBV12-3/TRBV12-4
ASSLSQGRYEQY
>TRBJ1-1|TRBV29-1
SSREGQANTEAF
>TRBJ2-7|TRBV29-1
SVDGQGTYEQY
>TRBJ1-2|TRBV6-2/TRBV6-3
ASSDTGFYGYT